The source of this T cell receptor beta chain is a study of blood T cells in healthy people across ages. Study observations and caveats: With age, beta diversity per million T cells declined roughly linearly, significantly by roughly 40.

Then a second PCR, running roughly 7 to 12 cycles, was carried out with a sample-barcoded 5' primer and a J-beta primer mix. TCRdb used MiXCR to reprocess the 5' RACE reads, holding one entry per CDR3 protein. The sample records 2 million or so distinct CDR3 sequences, just under 50% being singletons. The CDR3 has 15 residues. CDR1 and CDR2 from the germline V gene are SGHAT and FQDESV (reference sequence). Note on this clonotype: Its antigen is unidentified. Relative to the germline gene, one junction end is altered; a read error may explain this.

The genes are TRBV11-1 and TRBJ2-1, with D perhaps TRBD1 or TRBD2 (5 bases each). The sample was blood. This receptor was obtained from a woman aged 35 to 49 in good health. In DNA form, the CDR3 reads TGTGCCAGCAGCTTAAGGGGAGAATCCTACAATGGGCAGTTCTTC. Protein product: CASSLRGESYNGQFF.